A single T cell receptor (beta chain) is shown here with its context. CDR1 SGHNT and CDR2 YENEEA come from the germline V gene. Losses at the gene ends were 5 bases for V and 4 bases for J; bases not matched to a gene: 5. The CDR3 extends over 14 amino acids. Original data processing: Reference gene primer amplification gave nucleated cell count estimates. The method was immunoSEQ multiplex PCR; TCRdb's version includes in-frame clones alone and lacks a portion of them. That table gives V, J and clone size, and the DNA gave D and trimming. There are about 81,000 clones in the sample; 89% occur only once, and approximately 5.6% lies in the top ten. The entry originates in a study of blood T cell repertoires in COVID-19. Background on the study: The United States, Italy and Spain were the sources of the acute and convalescent COVID-19 samples. T cells, B-cell-depleted T cells, or PBMCs supplied cDNA or gDNA.

Material for sequencing was peripheral blood. This receptor was taken from an elderly woman with active COVID-19. The V and J genes are TRBV11-3 and TRBJ2-7; TRBD1 agrees at 10 bases. The CDR3: CASSLGQGGYEQYF. The CDR3 DNA is TGTGCCAGCAGCCTTGGACAGGGGGGATACGAGCAGTACTTC.